This TCR beta chain was sequenced during a study of CD8+CD57+ T cells in acquired aplastic anemia. Broader study findings: Patients and healthy controls showed no significant CD8+ Simpson's diversity difference.

A note on this clonotype: Its antigen is not known.

Genomic DNA provided the template from which TCR beta VDJ and CDR3 profiles were obtained. TCRdb ran MiXCR on the reads and lists one entry per CDR3 protein. The sample yields around 150,000 distinct CDR3 sequences, 71% seen once. V shed 2 bases, J shed 8 bases, and the junction held 5 bases outside the gene matches. CDR3 length equals 12 residues. Per germline, CDR1 SQVTM and CDR2 ANQGSEA. Selection for sequencing was limited to patients who had shown CD8+CD57+ cell expansion by flow cytometry. The sequencing sample was made of sorted CD4+, CD8+, or CD8+CD57+ T cells (not recorded which) from PBMCs. The receptor was derived from a human donor with aplastic anemia. The chain uses TRBV29-1 and TRBJ1-1; 7 positions match TRBD1. The CDR3 region has the DNA TGCAGCGTTGAACCCGGACAGGTCGAAGCTTTCTTT. This encodes CSVEPGQVEAFF. The full variable domain, with the rest looked up from reference TRBV29-1 and TRBJ1-1, is SAVISQKPSRDICQRGTSLTIQCQVDSQVTMMFWYRQQPGQSLTLIATANQGSEATYESGFVIDKFPISRPNLTFSTLTVSNMSPEDSSIYLCSVEPGQVEAFFGQGTRLTVV.